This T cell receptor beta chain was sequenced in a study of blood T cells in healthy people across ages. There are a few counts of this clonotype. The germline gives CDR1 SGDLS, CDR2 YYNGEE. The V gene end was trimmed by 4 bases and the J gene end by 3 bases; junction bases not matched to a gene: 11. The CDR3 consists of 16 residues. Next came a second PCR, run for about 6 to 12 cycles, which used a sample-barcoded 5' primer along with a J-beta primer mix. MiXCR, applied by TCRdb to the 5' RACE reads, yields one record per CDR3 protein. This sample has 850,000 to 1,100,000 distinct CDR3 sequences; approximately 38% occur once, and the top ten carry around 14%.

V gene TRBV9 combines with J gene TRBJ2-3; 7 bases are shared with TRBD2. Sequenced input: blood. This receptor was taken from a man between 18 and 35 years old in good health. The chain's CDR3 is CASSSHGGIGTDTQYF. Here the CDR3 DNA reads TGTGCCAGCAGCTCCCACGGGGGGATAGGGACAGATACGCAGTATTTT.